The clone carrying this TCR beta chain was seen more than once but under ten times. The antigen is undetermined. Patients were ruled out by autoimmune disease history or systemic immunosuppression. The data were taken from a study of OX40 agonist ivuxolimab in advanced cancers. Study conclusions and caveats: On average, a greater number of expanded clones characterised CD8+ T cells relative to CD4+.

This CDR3 region has 16 residues. Profiled with immunoSEQ multiplex PCR; TCRdb holds only in-frame clones, not every one. Counted here are approximately 19,000 clones, roughly four fifths occurring once; the ten biggest clones make up 13% to 15%. Sequenced here: CD4+ or CD8+ T cells sorted from blood, sampled in a trial of the OX40 agonist ivuxolimab. The receptor's source is an adult with an advanced solid tumor such as melanoma, head and neck, liver or kidney cancer. This chain links TRBV21-1 with TRBJ1-5. TRBV21-1 is an annotated pseudogene. CDR3 amino acids: CASSKEDGRDNQPQHF. The CDR3 DNA is TGTGCCAGCAGCAAAGAAGACGGGAGAGACAATCAGCCCCAGCATTTT.